A single sample gave rise to the 9 T cell receptor beta chains below, sequenced in a study of OX40 agonist ivuxolimab in advanced cancers. Method: immunoSEQ multiplex PCR; TCRdb's copy keeps in-frame clones and lacks some. Of about 66,000 clones in the sample, roughly 81% were seen once. The sequenced sample was CD4+ or CD8+ T cells sorted from blood, obtained in a trial of the OX40 agonist ivuxolimab. Source of these receptors: an adult with an advanced solid tumor such as melanoma, head and neck, liver or kidney cancer.

This clone was counted many times. The CDR3 bases are TGTGCCAGCAGCTTAAATCTGGGACGGACAGCCTACGAGCAGTACTTC. Translation gives CASSLNLGRTAYEQYF. The chain recombines TRBV7-6 with TRBJ2-7, with a weak D call TRBD1 (6 bases). CDR3 length: 16 residues. The germline V and J ends were trimmed by 2 bases and 2 bases, with 16 bases remaining between them. Germline values: CDR1 SGHVS, CDR2 FNYEAQ. The variable domain in full, with the rest retrieved from reference TRBV7-6 and TRBJ2-7, is GAGVSQSPRYKVTKRGQDVALRCDPISGHVSLYWYRQALGQGPEFLTYFNYEAQQDKSGLPNDRFSAERPEGSISTLTIQRTEQRDSAMYRCASSLNLGRTAYEQYFGPGTRLTVT.

The rearrangement joins TRBV14 to TRBJ2-3; D perhaps matches TRBD1 (6 bases). V was cut by 4 bases and J by 3 bases, with 11 bases left in between. This CDR3 region has 14 residues. Germline values: CDR1 SGHDN, CDR2 FVKESK. CDR3 region: CASSLRTATDTQYF. The CDR3 DNA is TGTGCCAGCAGCCTCCGGACAGCTACAGATACGCAGTATTTT.

The chain has TRBV6-4 and TRBJ2-2; D not certain. The CDR3 consists of 13 residues. The V gene lost 2 bases and the J gene lost 2 bases, with 3 bases spanning the gap. Germline V gives CDR1 MRHNA, CDR2 SNTAGT. The CDR3 bases are TGTGCCAGCAGTGACCCTAACACCGGGGAGCTGTTTTTT. It translates to CASSDPNTGELFF.

This chain joins TRBV27 and TRBJ2-1; no clear D. V lost 7 bases and J lost 8, with 24 bases in between. The germline gives CDR1 MNHEY, CDR2 SMNVEV (reference sequence). The CDR3 spans 16 residues. The CDR3 here is CASTHSGLVGRDEQFF. CDR3 in DNA: TGTGCCAGCACCCATTCGGGCCTAGTAGGTCGCGATGAGCAGTTCTTC.

This clone showed up just a few times. An end of the junction does not agree with germline; a read error may underlie this. This chain uses TRBV7-7 with TRBJ2-1; TRBD2 agrees at 10 bases. CDR1 is SSHAT and CDR2 is FNYEAQ in the germline V gene (reference sequence). This CDR3 spans 15 amino acids. The CDR3 sequence: CASSQGLAALDEQFF. CDR3 sequence (DNA): TGTGCTAGCAGCCAAGGACTAGCGGCTTTGGATGAGCAGTTCTTC.

The chain combines TRBV11-3 with TRBJ2-3; D not certain. Germline CDR1 is SGHNT and CDR2 is YENEEA. V lost 3 bases and J lost 0, with 7 bases in between. The CDR3 extends over 14 amino acids. The CDR3 nucleotides are TGTGCCAGCAGCTTTTCGAGGAGCACAGATACGCAGTATTTT. Amino acids: CASSFSRSTDTQYF.

V is TRBV9 and J is TRBJ1-3, with D possibly matching TRBD1 (6 bases). The CDR3 length is 15 residues. In germline, CDR1 is SGDLS, CDR2 YYNGEE. V was trimmed by 4 bases and J by 2 bases, leaving 13 bases between them. The CDR3 sequence: CASSPQGSTGNTIYF. CDR3 in DNA: TGTGCCAGCAGCCCTCAGGGGAGTACTGGAAACACCATATATTTT.

The chain links TRBV11-2 to TRBJ1-1; 8 bases line up with TRBD1. There are 15 residues in the CDR3. Germline V CDR1 and CDR2: SGHAT, FQNNGV. V shed 2 bases and J 4 bases; nucleotides not matched to a gene: 6. The CDR3 nucleotides are TGTGCCAGCAGCTTAAACCGGGACAGGCGCACTGAAGCTTTCTTT. It specifies CASSLNRDRRTEAFF.

The genes are TRBV7-3 and TRBJ1-1, with D perhaps matching TRBD1 (6 bases). The V end lost 0 bases, the J end lost 10 bases, and 15 bases lay between the germline ends. The germline gives CDR1 SGHTA, CDR2 FQGTGA. This CDR3 spans 14 amino acids. The chain's CDR3 is CASSLTQGDRRAFF. The CDR3 nucleotides read TGTGCCAGCAGCTTAACGCAGGGAGACAGGCGAGCTTTCTTT.